The text below deals with one T cell receptor beta chain. This entry comes from a study of blood T cell repertoires in COVID-19. Looking at the study overall: COVID-19 samples collected from the United States, Italy and Spain covered acute and convalescent phases. Nucleic acid was either cDNA or gDNA, and it came from T cells, B-cell-depleted T cells, or PBMCs.

Authors' analysis steps: For nucleated cells, counts were estimated from reference gene primer amplification. Profiling relied on immunoSEQ multiplex PCR, and the TCRdb table lists in-frame clones only, not all of them. V, J and clone size derive from that table, while D and trimming were established from the DNA sequence. The table lists about 220,000 clones, 65% to 90% of them singletons. The V end lost 0 bases, the J end lost 5 bases, and 9 bases lay between the germline ends. Germline CDR1 is SGHRS and CDR2 is YFSETQ. The CDR3 length is 14 residues. This clonotype was obtained from a man in his fifties or sixties with active or convalescent COVID-19. Specimen: peripheral blood. The chain couples TRBV5-1 to TRBJ1-5, with D unresolved. CDR3 region: CASSLGSEHQPQHF. The CDR3 DNA sequence: TGCGCCAGCAGCTTGGGGTCAGAACATCAGCCCCAGCATTTT.